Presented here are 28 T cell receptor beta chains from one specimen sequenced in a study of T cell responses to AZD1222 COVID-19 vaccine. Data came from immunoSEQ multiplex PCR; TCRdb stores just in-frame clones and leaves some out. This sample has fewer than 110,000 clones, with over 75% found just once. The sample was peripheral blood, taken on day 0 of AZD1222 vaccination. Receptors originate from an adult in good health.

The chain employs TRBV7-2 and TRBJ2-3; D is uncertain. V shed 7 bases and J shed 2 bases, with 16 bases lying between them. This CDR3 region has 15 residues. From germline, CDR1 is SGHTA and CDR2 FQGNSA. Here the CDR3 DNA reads TGTGCCAGCACCTTCGGTCCAGGTCCCACAGATACGCAGTATTTT. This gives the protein CASTFGPGPTDTQYF.

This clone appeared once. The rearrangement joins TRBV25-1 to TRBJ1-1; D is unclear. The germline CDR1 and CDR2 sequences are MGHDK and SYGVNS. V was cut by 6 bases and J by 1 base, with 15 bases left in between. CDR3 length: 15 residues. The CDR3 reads CASRGREGPNTEAFF. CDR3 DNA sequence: TGTGCCAGCAGGGGCCGTGAGGGCCCGAACACTGAAGCTTTCTTT.

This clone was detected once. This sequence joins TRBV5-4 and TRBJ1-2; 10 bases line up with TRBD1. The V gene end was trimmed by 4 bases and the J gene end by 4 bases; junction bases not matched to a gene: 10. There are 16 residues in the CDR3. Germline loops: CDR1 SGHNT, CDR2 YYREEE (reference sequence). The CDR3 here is CASSRTGTGVSYGYTF. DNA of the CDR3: TGTGCCAGCAGCCGGACCGGGACAGGGGTCTCCTATGGCTACACCTTC. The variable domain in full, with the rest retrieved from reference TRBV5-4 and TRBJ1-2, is ETGVTQSPTHLIKTRGQQVTLRCSSQSGHNTVSWYQQALGQGPQFIFQYYREEENGRGNFPPRFSGLQFPNYSSELNVNALELDDSALYLCASSRTGTGVSYGYTFGSGTRLTVV.

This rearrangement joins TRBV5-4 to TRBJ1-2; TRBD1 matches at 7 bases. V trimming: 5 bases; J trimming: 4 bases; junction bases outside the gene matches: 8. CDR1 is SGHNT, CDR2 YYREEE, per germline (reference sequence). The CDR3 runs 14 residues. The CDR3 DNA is TGTGCCAGCAGTCCGGACAGGCTACCCTATGGCTACACCTTC. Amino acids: CASSPDRLPYGYTF.

In nucleotides, the CDR3 is TGTGCCATCGAGGGGGCGGGGAGCACCGTGCAGTACTTC. Encoded protein: CAIEGAGSTVQYF. The chain carries TRBV10-3 and TRBJ2-7, with D perhaps TRBD1 (7 bases). The CDR3 extends over 13 amino acids. CDR1 and CDR2 (germline): ENHRY, SYGVKD. The germline V and J ends were trimmed by 8 bases and 9 bases, with 20 bases remaining between them.

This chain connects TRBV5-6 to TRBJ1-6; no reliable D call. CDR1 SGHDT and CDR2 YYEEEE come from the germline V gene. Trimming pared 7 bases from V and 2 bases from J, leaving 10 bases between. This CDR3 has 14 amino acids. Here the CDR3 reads CASAYGAYNSPLHF. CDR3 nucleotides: TGTGCCAGCGCCTACGGGGCCTATAATTCACCCCTCCACTTT.

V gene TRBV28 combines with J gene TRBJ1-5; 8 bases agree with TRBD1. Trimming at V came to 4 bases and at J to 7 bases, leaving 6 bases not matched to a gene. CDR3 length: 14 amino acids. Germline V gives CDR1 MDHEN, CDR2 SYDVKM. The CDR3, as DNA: TGTGCCAGCAGTTCGACAGGGGATAGCCAGCCCCAGCATTTT. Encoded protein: CASSSTGDSQPQHF.

The CDR3 region is CASTLSGYGYTF. The CDR3, as DNA: TGTGCCAGCACCCTTAGTGGCTATGGCTACACCTTC. J is TRBJ1-2 and V is TRBV12-3 or TRBV12-4; D unresolved. The CDR3 extends over 12 amino acids. Trimming pared 7 bases from V and 4 bases from J, leaving 10 bases between.

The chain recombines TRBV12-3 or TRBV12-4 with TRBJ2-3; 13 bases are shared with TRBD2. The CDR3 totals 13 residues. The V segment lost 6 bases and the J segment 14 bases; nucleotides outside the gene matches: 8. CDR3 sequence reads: CASRPTSGGAAYF. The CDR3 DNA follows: TGTGCCAGCAGGCCAACTAGCGGGGGGGCCGCGTATTTT.

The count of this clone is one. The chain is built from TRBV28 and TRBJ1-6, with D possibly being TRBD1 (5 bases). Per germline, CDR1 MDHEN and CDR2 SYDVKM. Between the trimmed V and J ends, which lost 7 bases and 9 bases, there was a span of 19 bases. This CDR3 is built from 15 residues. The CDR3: CASTPEGTLLSPLHF. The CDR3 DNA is TGTGCCAGCACCCCGGAGGGGACTTTACTTTCACCCCTCCACTTT. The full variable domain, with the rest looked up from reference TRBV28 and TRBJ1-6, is DVKVTQSSRYLVKRTGEKVFLECVQDMDHENMFWYRQDPGLGLRLIYFSYDVKMKEKGDIPEGYSVSREKKERFSLILESASTNQTSMYLCASTPEGTLLSPLHFGNGTRLTVT.

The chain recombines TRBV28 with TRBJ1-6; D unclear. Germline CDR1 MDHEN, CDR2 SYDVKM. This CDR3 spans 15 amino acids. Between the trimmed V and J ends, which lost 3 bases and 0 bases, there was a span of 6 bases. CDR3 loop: CASSFPNSYNSPLHF. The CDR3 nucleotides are TGTGCCAGCAGTTTCCCCAACTCCTATAATTCACCCCTCCACTTT.

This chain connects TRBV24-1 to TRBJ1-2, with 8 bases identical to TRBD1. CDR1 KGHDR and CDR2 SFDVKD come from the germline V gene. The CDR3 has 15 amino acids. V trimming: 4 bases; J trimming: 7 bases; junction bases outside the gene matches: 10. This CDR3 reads CATSDPRTGRGGYTF. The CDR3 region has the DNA TGTGCCACCAGTGACCCTAGGACAGGGAGGGGTGGCTACACCTTC.

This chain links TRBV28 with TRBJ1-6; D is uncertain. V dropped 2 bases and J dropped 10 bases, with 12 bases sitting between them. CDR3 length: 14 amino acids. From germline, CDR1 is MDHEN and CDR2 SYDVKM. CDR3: CASSLNGYPSPLHF. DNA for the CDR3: TGTGCCAGCAGTTTAAACGGGTATCCCTCACCCCTCCACTTT.

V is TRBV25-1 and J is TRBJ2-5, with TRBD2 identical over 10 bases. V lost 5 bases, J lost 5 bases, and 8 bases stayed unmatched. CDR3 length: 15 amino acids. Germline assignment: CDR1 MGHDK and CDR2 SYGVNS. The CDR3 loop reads CASSFASGGGETQYF. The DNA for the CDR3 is TGTGCCAGCAGTTTCGCTAGCGGGGGCGGGGAGACCCAGTACTTC.

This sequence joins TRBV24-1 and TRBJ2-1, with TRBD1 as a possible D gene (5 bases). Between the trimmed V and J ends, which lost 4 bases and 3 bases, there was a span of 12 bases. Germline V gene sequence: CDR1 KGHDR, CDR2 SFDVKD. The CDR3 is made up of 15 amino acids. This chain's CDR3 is CATSDRQSDYNEQFF. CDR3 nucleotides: TGTGCCACCAGTGACCGACAGAGTGACTACAATGAGCAGTTCTTC.

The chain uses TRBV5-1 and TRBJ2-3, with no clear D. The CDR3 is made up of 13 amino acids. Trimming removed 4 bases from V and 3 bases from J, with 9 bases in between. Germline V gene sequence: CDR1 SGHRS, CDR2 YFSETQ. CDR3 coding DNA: TGCGCCAGCAGCGGGGTCGGGACAGATACGCAGTATTTT. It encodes CASSGVGTDTQYF.

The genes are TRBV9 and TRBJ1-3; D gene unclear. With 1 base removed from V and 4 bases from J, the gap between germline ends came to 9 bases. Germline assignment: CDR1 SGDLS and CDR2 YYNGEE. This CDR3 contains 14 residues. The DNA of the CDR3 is TGTGCCAGCAGCGTATTAAGTGAAGGAAACACCATATATTTT. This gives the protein CASSVLSEGNTIYF. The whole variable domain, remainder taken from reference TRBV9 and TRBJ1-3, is DSGVTQTPKHLITATGQRVTLRCSPRSGDLSVYWYQQSLDQGLQFLIQYYNGEERAKGNILERFSAQQFPDLHSELNLSSLELGDSALYFCASSVLSEGNTIYFGEGSWLTVV.

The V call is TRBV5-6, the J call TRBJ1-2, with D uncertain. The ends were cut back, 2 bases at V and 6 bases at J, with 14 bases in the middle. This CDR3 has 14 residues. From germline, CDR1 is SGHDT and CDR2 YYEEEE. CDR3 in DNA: TGTGCCAGCAGCTTCTGGAATACGGGCGATGGCTACACCTTC. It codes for CASSFWNTGDGYTF.

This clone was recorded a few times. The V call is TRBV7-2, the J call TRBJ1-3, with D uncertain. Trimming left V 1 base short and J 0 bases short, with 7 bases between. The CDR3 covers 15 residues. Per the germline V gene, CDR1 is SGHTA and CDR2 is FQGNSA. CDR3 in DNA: TGTGCCAGCAGCTTAGATCTGTACTCTGGAAACACCATATATTTT. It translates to CASSLDLYSGNTIYF.

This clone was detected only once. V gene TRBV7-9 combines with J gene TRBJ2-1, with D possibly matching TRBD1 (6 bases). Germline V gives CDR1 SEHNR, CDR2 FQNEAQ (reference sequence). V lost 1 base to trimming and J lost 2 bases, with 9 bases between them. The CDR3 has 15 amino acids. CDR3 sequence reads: CASSLGGTPYNEQFF. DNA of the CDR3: TGTGCCAGCAGCTTAGGTGGGACACCCTACAATGAGCAGTTCTTC.

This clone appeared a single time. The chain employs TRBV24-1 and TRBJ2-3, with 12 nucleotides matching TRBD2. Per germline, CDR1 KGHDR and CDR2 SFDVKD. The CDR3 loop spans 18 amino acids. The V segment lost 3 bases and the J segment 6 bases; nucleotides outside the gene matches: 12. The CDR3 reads CATSDPLMTSGGLDTQYF. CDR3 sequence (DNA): TGTGCCACCAGTGATCCCCTTATGACTAGCGGGGGCCTGGATACGCAGTATTTT.

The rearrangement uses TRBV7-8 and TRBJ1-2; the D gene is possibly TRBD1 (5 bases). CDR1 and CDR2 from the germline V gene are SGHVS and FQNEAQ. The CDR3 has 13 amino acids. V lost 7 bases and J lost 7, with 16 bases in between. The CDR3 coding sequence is TGTGCCAGCATGTCTTGGGGGTCTGCTGGCTACACCTTC. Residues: CASMSWGSAGYTF.

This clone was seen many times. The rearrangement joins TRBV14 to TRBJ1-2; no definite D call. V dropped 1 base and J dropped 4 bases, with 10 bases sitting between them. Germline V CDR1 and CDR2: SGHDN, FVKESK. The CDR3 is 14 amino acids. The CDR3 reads CASSQGFPSYGYTF. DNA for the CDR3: TGTGCCAGCAGCCAAGGATTTCCGTCCTATGGCTACACCTTC.

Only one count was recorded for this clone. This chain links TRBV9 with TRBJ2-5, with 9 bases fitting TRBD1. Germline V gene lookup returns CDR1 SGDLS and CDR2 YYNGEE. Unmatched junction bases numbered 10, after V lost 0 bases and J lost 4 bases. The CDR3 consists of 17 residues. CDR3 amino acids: CASSVGPVGQGLETQYF. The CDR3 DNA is TGTGCCAGCAGCGTAGGTCCGGTAGGACAGGGGCTAGAGACCCAGTACTTC.

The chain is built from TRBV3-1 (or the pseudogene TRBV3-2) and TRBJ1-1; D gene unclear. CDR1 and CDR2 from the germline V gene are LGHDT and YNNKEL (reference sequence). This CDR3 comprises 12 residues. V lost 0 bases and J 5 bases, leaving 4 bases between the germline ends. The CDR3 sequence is CASSQERTEAFF. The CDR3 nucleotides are TGTGCCAGCAGCCAAGAGAGGACTGAAGCTTTCTTT.

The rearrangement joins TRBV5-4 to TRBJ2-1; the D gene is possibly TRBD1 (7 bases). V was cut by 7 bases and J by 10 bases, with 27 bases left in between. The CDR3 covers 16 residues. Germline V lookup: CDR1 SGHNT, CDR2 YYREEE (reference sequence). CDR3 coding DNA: TGTGCCAGCTCATCCGCGGGAAGGGGGCGATTTGTAGAGCAGTTCTTC. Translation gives CASSSAGRGRFVEQFF.

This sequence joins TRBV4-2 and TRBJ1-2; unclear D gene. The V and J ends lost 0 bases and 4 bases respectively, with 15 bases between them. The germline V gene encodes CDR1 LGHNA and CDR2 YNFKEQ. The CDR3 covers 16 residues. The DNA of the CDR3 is TGTGCCAGCAGCCAAGATAAACCGGCAACAACCTATGGCTACACCTTC. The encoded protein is CASSQDKPATTYGYTF.

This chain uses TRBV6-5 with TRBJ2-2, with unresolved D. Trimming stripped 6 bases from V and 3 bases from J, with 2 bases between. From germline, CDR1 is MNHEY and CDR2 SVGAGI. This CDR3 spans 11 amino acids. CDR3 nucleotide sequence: TGTGCCAGCAGATACACCGGGGAGCTGTTTTTT. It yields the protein CASRYTGELFF.